The 29 T cell receptor beta chains in this list originate from one sample, sequenced in a study of CD8+CD57+ T cells in acquired aplastic anemia. TCR beta VDJ and CDR3 were profiled, and genomic DNA was the template. One entry per CDR3 protein results from TCRdb running MiXCR on the reads. The repertoire includes approximately 180,000 distinct CDR3 sequences, roughly 48% of them detected once, and approximately 1% sits in the top ten. Previously, flow cytometry had revealed CD8+CD57+ cell expansion in the patients chosen for sequencing. The sequenced sample was sorted CD4+, CD8+, or CD8+CD57+ T cells (not recorded which) from PBMCs. Receptor source: a human donor with aplastic anemia.

The J gene is TRBJ2-7, the V gene TRBV20-1, with D unresolved. The CDR3 consists of 14 residues. Trimming removed 1 base at V and 4 bases at J, with 14 bases between. The germline gives CDR1 DFQATT, CDR2 SNEGSKA (reference sequence). The CDR3 reads CSARATTVRYEQYF. The DNA for the CDR3 is TGCAGTGCTAGAGCTACTACCGTCAGGTACGAGCAGTACTTC.

This clonotype was observed a few times. The rearrangement uses TRBV15 and TRBJ2-5; D possibly uses TRBD1 or TRBD2 (5 bases each). Per the germline V gene, CDR1 is LNHNV and CDR2 is YYDKDF (reference sequence). V was shortened by 0 bases and J by 4 bases, with 12 bases between the two germline ends. This CDR3 is built from 15 residues. The CDR3: CATSRDVAGRETQYF. CDR3 nucleotides: TGTGCCACCAGCAGAGATGTGGCAGGGAGAGAGACCCAGTACTTC. The full variable domain, in which reference TRBV15 and TRBJ2-5 provide the parts outside the CDR3, is DAMVIQNPRYQVTQFGKPVTLSCSQTLNHNVMYWYQQKSSQAPKLLFHYYDKDFNNEADTPDNFQSRRPNTSFCFLDIRSPGLGDTAMYLCATSRDVAGRETQYFGPGTRLLVL.

This clonotype was detected a few times. This chain joins TRBV15 and TRBJ2-5; D is possibly TRBD1 (6 bases). V was pared by 1 base and J by 2 bases, with 8 bases between. Germline V gene sequence: CDR1 LNHNV, CDR2 YYDKDF (reference sequence). This CDR3 region has 14 residues. This CDR3 is CATSRGGQQETQYF. The CDR3 DNA reads TGTGCCACCAGCAGAGGAGGACAGCAAGAGACCCAGTACTTC.

Relative to its sample, this clonotype is medium-sized (0.01 to 0.1%). This sequence joins TRBV10-1 and TRBJ2-5; 11 bases are a match to TRBD2. The CDR3 has 16 amino acids. J gave up 2 bases and V 2 bases, and 4 bases lay outside the gene matches. In germline, CDR1 is WNHNN, CDR2 SYGVQD (reference sequence). The CDR3, as DNA: TGCGCCAGCAGTGAGGGGCTAGCGGGGGGTCAAGAGACCCAGTACTTC. Encoded protein: CASSEGLAGGQETQYF.

This clonotype was detected ten times or more. This chain connects TRBV18 to TRBJ2-7; possibly TRBD2 for D (5 bases). V was clipped by 3 bases and J by 4 bases, with 10 bases between them. The length of the CDR3 is 13 residues. CDR1 is KGHSH and CDR2 is LQKENI in the germline V gene. The chain's CDR3 is CASSPSGNYEQYF. Written as DNA, the CDR3 is TGTGCCAGCTCACCGAGCGGAAATTACGAGCAGTACTTC.

This clonotype was seen at least ten times. The chain employs TRBV5-1 and TRBJ2-7; 9 bases map to TRBD1. This CDR3 comprises 15 residues. After removal of 0 bases from V and 6 bases from J, the junction contained 7 bases not matched to a gene. The germline gives CDR1 SGHRS, CDR2 YFSETQ. CDR3 in amino acids: CASSLDGTGSAEQYF. DNA for the CDR3: TGCGCCAGCAGCTTGGACGGGACAGGGTCGGCCGAGCAGTACTTC.

The chain is built from TRBV20-1 and TRBJ2-5; 9 bases fit TRBD1. Trimming removed 0 bases from V and 9 bases from J; junction bases left unmatched: 8. Germline loops: CDR1 DFQATT, CDR2 SNEGSKA (reference sequence). CDR3 length: 14 residues. The CDR3 here is CSARDRFDRGSQYF. As DNA, the CDR3 is TGCAGTGCTAGAGATCGTTTTGACAGGGGGTCCCAGTACTTC.

This clonotype was counted a single time. The rearrangement uses TRBV7-9 and TRBJ1-4; D unclear. The length of the CDR3 is 14 residues. Germline V gene data show CDR1 as SEHNR and CDR2 as FQNEAQ (reference sequence). Trimming cost V 5 bases and J 8 bases, with 15 bases left between them. Here the CDR3 reads CASSQGYENEKLFF. CDR3 bases: TGTGCCAGCAGCCAAGGGTACGAAAACGAAAAACTGTTTTTT.

Ten or more counts support this clonotype. The chain employs TRBV6-1 and TRBJ1-1; TRBD1 aligns across 7 bases. The CDR3 has 13 amino acids. Germline trimming cut 4 bases from V and 6 bases from J; bases unmatched to any gene: 5. CDR1 MNHNS and CDR2 SASEGT come from the germline V gene. CDR3 in amino acids: CASSGRTGAEAFF. As DNA, the CDR3 is TGTGCCAGCAGTGGGAGGACAGGAGCTGAAGCTTTCTTT.

The CDR3 protein is CASSLDRVTSTEAFF. The DNA for the CDR3 is TGTGCCAGCAGCTTAGACAGAGTCACGAGCACTGAAGCTTTCTTT. This chain links TRBV11-2 with TRBJ1-1; D unresolved. Trimming shortened V by 0 bases and J by 4 bases, and 12 bases separated the two germline ends. Germline-derived CDR1 and CDR2 are SGHAT and FQNNGV. The length of the CDR3 is 15 residues. The variable domain in full, completed from reference TRBV11-2 and TRBJ1-1, reads EAGVAQSPRYKIIEKRQSVAFWCNPISGHATLYWYQQILGQGPKLLIQFQNNGVVDDSQLPKDRFSAERLKGVDSTLKIQPAKLEDSAVYLCASSLDRVTSTEAFFGQGTRLTVV.

This clonotype was seen ten or more times. The V and J genes are TRBV12-3 or TRBV12-4 and TRBJ2-1, with D perhaps TRBD2 (5 bases). Between the trimmed V and J ends, which lost 2 bases and 9 bases, there was a span of 14 bases. The CDR3 covers 14 residues. This CDR3 reads CASSLSEGWGEQFF. The CDR3 DNA follows: TGTGCCAGCAGTTTAAGTGAGGGTTGGGGTGAGCAGTTCTTC.

This clonotype was observed many times. The rearrangement uses TRBV2 and TRBJ2-3; D is undetermined. The CDR3 covers 12 residues. CDR1 and CDR2 (germline): SNHLY, FYNNEI. The V and J ends lost 4 bases and 7 bases respectively, with 9 bases between them. CDR3 DNA sequence: TGTGCCAGCAGTGCGGATTCGAATACGCAGTATTTT. Residues: CASSADSNTQYF.

V is TRBV24-1 and J is TRBJ2-7; 12 bases match TRBD1. The CDR3 covers 14 residues. The germline gives CDR1 KGHDR, CDR2 SFDVKD. V lost 6 bases, J lost 6 bases, and 5 bases stayed unmatched. CDR3 amino acids: CATSPGTGGREQYF. The CDR3 nucleotides are TGTGCCACCAGTCCTGGGACAGGGGGCCGCGAGCAGTACTTC.

This clonotype was observed many times. This chain uses TRBV19 with TRBJ1-2, with 7 bases that match TRBD1. Unmatched junction bases numbered 13, after V lost 9 bases and J lost 3 bases. The CDR3 consists of 15 residues. From germline, CDR1 is LNHDA and CDR2 SQIVND (reference sequence). CDR3 loop: CASTSYDRDYYGYTF. CDR3 DNA: TGTGCCAGCACCTCTTATGACAGGGACTACTATGGCTACACCTTC.

The rearrangement links TRBV20-1 to TRBJ2-5; 8 bases fit TRBD2. The CDR3 has 15 amino acids. V trimming: 6 bases; J trimming: 0 bases; junction bases outside the gene matches: 9. The germline V gene has CDR1 DFQATT and CDR2 SNEGSKA (reference sequence). The CDR3 sequence is CSAPGTSGYQETQYF. Here the CDR3 DNA reads TGCAGTGCCCCGGGAACTAGCGGCTACCAAGAGACCCAGTACTTC.

V and J are TRBV11-1 and TRBJ2-1, with 8 bases that match TRBD1. The germline V gene encodes CDR1 SGHAT and CDR2 FQDESV (reference sequence). V was clipped by 3 bases and J by 6 bases; unmatched bases: 7. The CDR3 totals 15 residues. The CDR3 nucleotides read TGTGCCAGCAGCTTGGTTCCGGGACAGGTCAATGAGCAGTTCTTC. Translated: CASSLVPGQVNEQFF. The whole variable domain, remainder taken from reference TRBV11-1 and TRBJ2-1, is EAEVAQSPRYKITEKSQAVAFWCDPISGHATLYWYRQILGQGPELLVQFQDESVVDDSQLPKDRFSAERLKGVDSTLKIQPAELGDSAMYLCASSLVPGQVNEQFFGPGTRLTVL.

This clonotype has at least ten counts. The gene calls are TRBV4-2 and TRBJ1-2; 7 bases match TRBD1. J gave up 0 bases and V 1 base, and 5 bases lay outside the gene matches. CDR3 length: 16 amino acids. Germline CDR1 LGHNA, CDR2 YNFKEQ. The CDR3 is CASSQVLRGTNYGYTF. DNA of the CDR3: TGTGCCAGCAGCCAAGTACTCAGGGGGACTAACTATGGCTACACCTTC.

Ten or more counts support this clonotype. This chain joins TRBV5-1 and TRBJ2-7; the D gene is possibly TRBD2 (5 bases). The length of the CDR3 is 17 residues. Trimming pared 5 bases from V and 0 bases from J, leaving 21 bases between. Looked up from germline, CDR1 is SGHRS and CDR2 is YFSETQ. CDR3 coding DNA: TGCGCCAGCAGTTTTGGCCTCGGGGTAGCCCGCTCCTACGAGCAGTACTTC. Its protein product is CASSFGLGVARSYEQYF.

V usage is TRBV9 and J usage is TRBJ1-6; D not certain. CDR1 is SGDLS, CDR2 YYNGEE, per germline. The CDR3 runs to 13 residues. V was clipped by 0 bases and J by 10 bases, with 8 bases between them. The chain's CDR3 is CASSVGSGSPLHF. CDR3 DNA: TGTGCCAGCAGCGTAGGTAGCGGCTCACCCCTCCACTTT.

This chain joins TRBV20-1 and TRBJ2-7; 8 bases are a match to TRBD1. Germline trimming cut 6 bases from V and 6 bases from J; bases unmatched to any gene: 10. Germline assignment: CDR1 DFQATT and CDR2 SNEGSKA (reference sequence). CDR3 length equals 13 residues. The chain's CDR3 is CSAYRQGFSEQYF. CDR3 in DNA: TGCAGTGCGTATAGACAGGGGTTCAGCGAGCAGTACTTC.

The chain has TRBV12-3 or TRBV12-4 and TRBJ2-2; 8 bases map to TRBD1. The CDR3 has 17 residues. J gave up 0 bases and V 4 bases, and 7 bases lay outside the gene matches. The CDR3 reads CASSYGDRRSNTGELFF. CDR3 sequence (DNA): TGTGCCAGCAGTTACGGGGACAGGAGATCGAACACCGGGGAGCTGTTTTTT.

The chain carries TRBV7-9 and TRBJ2-5, with 13 bases identical to TRBD2. With 4 bases clipped from V and 2 bases from J, the junction kept 4 bases outside the gene matches. Germline V gene data show CDR1 as SEHNR and CDR2 as FQNEAQ (reference sequence). The CDR3 covers 16 residues. In nucleotides, the CDR3 is TGTGCCAGCAGCTGGACTAGCGGGGGTAATCAAGAGACCCAGTACTTC. It codes for CASSWTSGGNQETQYF.

The rearrangement links TRBV10-3 to TRBJ1-6, with D tentatively TRBD1 (5 bases). Trimming took 0 bases from V and 7 from J, leaving 16 bases between them. The CDR3 has 17 residues. Germline V gives CDR1 ENHRY, CDR2 SYGVKD. The chain's CDR3 is CAISESHGPGGNSPLHF. CDR3 DNA: TGTGCCATCAGTGAGTCCCACGGGCCGGGGGGGAATTCACCCCTCCACTTT.

V usage is TRBV9 and J usage is TRBJ2-7; the D is unclear. CDR3 length: 15 amino acids. CDR1 SGDLS and CDR2 YYNGEE come from the germline V gene. The germline V and J ends were trimmed by 0 bases and 3 bases, with 13 bases remaining between them. The CDR3 reads CASSVGSLLVYEQYF. The CDR3 DNA sequence: TGTGCCAGCAGCGTAGGGTCCCTTCTAGTCTACGAGCAGTACTTC.

This chain uses TRBV29-1 with TRBJ1-2; D possibly corresponds to TRBD1 (6 bases). The CDR3 extends over 11 amino acids. V dropped 6 bases and J dropped 4 bases, with 9 bases sitting between them. Germline assignment: CDR1 SQVTM and CDR2 ANQGSEA. CDR3 loop: CSVRTVYGYTF. The CDR3 bases are TGCAGCGTGAGGACAGTCTATGGCTACACCTTC.

In its sample, this clonotype was seen many times. The chain's CDR3 is CASSFSGGHHEQFF. The CDR3 DNA sequence: TGTGCCAGCAGTTTTAGCGGGGGCCATCATGAGCAGTTCTTC. The chain carries TRBV5-4 and TRBJ2-1, with TRBD2 identical over 9 bases. CDR1 is SGHNT and CDR2 is YYREEE in the germline V gene (reference sequence). The CDR3 is 14 residues long. Unmatched junction bases numbered 8, after V lost 5 bases and J lost 8 bases.

This clonotype came up many times. V is TRBV4-1 and J is TRBJ2-3; D remains ambiguous. Germline CDR1 reads MGHRA; CDR2 reads YSYEKL. The CDR3 has 13 residues. Deletions cut 0 bases from V and 5 bases from J, with 6 bases between. CDR3: CASSQDPGDTQYF. The CDR3 nucleotides are TGCGCCAGCAGCCAAGATCCCGGAGATACGCAGTATTTT.

Here the CDR3 reads CSVHRNTGELFF. The CDR3 DNA sequence: TGCAGCGTTCACAGGAACACCGGGGAGCTGTTTTTT. The gene calls are TRBV29-1 and TRBJ2-2; D gene unclear. V shed 5 bases and J shed 1 base, with 5 bases lying between them. CDR3 size: 12 residues. In germline, CDR1 is SQVTM, CDR2 ANQGSEA.

The V gene is TRBV25-1, the J gene TRBJ1-1; 7 bases agree with TRBD1. Germline values: CDR1 MGHDK, CDR2 SYGVNS. After removal of 4 bases from V and 10 bases from J, the junction contained 12 bases not matched to a gene. The CDR3 is made up of 14 amino acids. CDR3 residues: CASSVMGRDSSAFF. Written as DNA, the CDR3 is TGTGCCAGCAGTGTCATGGGCCGGGACAGTTCAGCTTTCTTT.